This T cell receptor beta chain was obtained from a study of blood T cell repertoires in COVID-19. On the study more broadly: From the United States, Italy and Spain came samples of acute and convalescent COVID-19.

Trimming cost V 0 bases and J 9 bases, with 10 bases left between them. The CDR3 contains 13 residues. Germline loops: CDR1 SGHDT, CDR2 YYEEEE. Per the original data handling: Amplification with reference gene primers provided the estimates of nucleated cell counts. Assay: immunoSEQ multiplex PCR; the TCRdb copy retains only in-frame clones and omits some. V, J and clone size derive from that table, while D and trimming were established from the DNA sequence. The sample includes 350,000 to 500,000 clones, more than 70% of them seen just once. Participants' reported clinical history set cohort assignment.

The TCR was taken from a woman under 30 who had been exposed to COVID-19. This chain uses TRBV5-6 with TRBJ2-1, with D hard to call. Sequencing was done on a sample of PBMCs or T cells enriched from blood (not recorded which). The CDR3, as DNA: TGTGCCAGCAGCTTGGCGGGTCGGCGTGAGCAGTTCTTC. Amino acid sequence: CASSLAGRREQFF.